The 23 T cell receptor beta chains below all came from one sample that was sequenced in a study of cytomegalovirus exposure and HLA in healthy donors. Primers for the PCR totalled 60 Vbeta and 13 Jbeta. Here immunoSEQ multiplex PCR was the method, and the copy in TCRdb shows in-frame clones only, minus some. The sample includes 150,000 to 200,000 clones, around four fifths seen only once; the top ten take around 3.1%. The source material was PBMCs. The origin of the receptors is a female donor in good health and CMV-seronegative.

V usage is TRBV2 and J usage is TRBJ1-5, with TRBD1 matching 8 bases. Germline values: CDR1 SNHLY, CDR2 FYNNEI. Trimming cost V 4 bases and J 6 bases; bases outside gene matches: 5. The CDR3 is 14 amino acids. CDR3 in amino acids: CASSGGGQAQPQHF. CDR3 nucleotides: TGTGCCAGCAGTGGCGGGGGACAGGCTCAGCCCCAGCATTTT.

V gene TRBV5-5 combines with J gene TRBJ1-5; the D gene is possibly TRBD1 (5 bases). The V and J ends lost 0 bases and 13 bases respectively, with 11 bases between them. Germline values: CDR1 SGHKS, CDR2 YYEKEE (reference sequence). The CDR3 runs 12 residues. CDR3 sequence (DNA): TGTGCCAGCAGCTTGGTAGGGGCTATACAGCATTTT. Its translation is CASSLVGAIQHF.

CDR3 residues: CASSSGASGANVLTF. Written as DNA, the CDR3 is TGTGCCAGCAGCTCAGGGGCCTCTGGGGCCAACGTCCTGACTTTC. This chain joins TRBV7-3 and TRBJ2-6, with D perhaps TRBD1 (6 bases). There are 15 residues in the CDR3. V lost 4 bases, J lost 0 bases, and 7 bases lay in between. Germline V gene data show CDR1 as SGHTA and CDR2 as FQGTGA.

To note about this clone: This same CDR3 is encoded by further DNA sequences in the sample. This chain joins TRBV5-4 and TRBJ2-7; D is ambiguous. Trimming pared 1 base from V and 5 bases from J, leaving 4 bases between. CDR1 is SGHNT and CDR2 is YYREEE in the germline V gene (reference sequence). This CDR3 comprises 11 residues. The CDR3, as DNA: TGTGCCAGCAGCTTGACGGACGAGCAGTACTTC. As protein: CASSLTDEQYF.

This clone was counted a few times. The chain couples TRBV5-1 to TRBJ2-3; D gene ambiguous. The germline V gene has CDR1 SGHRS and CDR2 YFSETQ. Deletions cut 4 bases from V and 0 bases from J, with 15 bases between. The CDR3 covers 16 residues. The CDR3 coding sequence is TGCGCCAGCAGCGCCCAGGTGGGCGATAGCACAGATACGCAGTATTTT. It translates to CASSAQVGDSTDTQYF.

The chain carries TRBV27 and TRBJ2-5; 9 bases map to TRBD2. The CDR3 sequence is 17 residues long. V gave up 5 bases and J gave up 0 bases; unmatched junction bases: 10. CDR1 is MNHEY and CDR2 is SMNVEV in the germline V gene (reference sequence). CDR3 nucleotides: TGTGCCAGCAGTCCGGCGGGAGGGCCACAGTACCAAGAGACCCAGTACTTC. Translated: CASSPAGGPQYQETQYF.

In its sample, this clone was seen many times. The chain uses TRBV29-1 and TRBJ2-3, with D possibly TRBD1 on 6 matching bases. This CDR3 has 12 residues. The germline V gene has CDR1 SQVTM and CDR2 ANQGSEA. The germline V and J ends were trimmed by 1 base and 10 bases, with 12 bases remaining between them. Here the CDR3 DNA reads TGCAGCGTTGAAGGGGGGCCACGTGCGCAGTATTTT. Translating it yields CSVEGGPRAQYF.

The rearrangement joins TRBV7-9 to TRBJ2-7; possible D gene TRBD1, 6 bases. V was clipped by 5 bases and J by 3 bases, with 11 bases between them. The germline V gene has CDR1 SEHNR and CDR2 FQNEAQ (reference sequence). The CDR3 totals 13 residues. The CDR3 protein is CASSRTVIYEQYF. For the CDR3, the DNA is TGTGCCAGCAGCCGGACAGTGATCTACGAGCAGTACTTC.

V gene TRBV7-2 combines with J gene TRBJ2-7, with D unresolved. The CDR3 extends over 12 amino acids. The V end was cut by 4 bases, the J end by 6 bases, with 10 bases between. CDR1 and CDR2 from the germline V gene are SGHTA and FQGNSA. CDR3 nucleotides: TGTGCCAGCAGCTCGACTGCACGCGAGCAGTACTTC. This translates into CASSSTAREQYF.

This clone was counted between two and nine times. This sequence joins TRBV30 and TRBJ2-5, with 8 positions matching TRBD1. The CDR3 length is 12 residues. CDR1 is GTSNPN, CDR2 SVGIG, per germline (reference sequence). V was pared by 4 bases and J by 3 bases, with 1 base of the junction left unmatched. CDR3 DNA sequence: TGTGCCTGGACAGGGGGCAAAGAGACCCAGTACTTC. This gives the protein CAWTGGKETQYF.

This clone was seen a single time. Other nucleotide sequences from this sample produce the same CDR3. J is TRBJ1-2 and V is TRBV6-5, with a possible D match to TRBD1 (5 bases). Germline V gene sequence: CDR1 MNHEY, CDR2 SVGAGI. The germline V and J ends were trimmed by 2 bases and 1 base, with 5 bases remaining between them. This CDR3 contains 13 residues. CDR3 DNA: TGTGCCAGCAGTTACCAGGGTAACTATGGCTACACCTTC. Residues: CASSYQGNYGYTF.

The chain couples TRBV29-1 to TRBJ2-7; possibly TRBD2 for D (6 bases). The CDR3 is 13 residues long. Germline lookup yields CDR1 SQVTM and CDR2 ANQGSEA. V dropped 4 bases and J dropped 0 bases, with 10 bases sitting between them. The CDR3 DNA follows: TGCAGCGTTGGGGGGGAGAGCTCCTACGAGCAGTACTTC. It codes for CSVGGESSYEQYF.

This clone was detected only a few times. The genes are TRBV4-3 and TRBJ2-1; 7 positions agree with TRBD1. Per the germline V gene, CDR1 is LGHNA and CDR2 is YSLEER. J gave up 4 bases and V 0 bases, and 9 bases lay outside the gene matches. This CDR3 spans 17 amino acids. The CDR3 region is CASSQDWEQGVYNEQFF. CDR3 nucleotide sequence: TGCGCCAGCAGCCAAGATTGGGAGCAGGGGGTATACAATGAGCAGTTCTTC.

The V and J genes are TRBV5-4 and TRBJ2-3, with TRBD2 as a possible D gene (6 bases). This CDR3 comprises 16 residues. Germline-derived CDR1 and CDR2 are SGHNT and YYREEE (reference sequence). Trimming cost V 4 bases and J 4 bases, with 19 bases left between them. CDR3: CASSPSDGSGADTQYF. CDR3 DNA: TGTGCCAGCAGCCCCTCGGACGGTAGCGGTGCAGATACGCAGTATTTT.

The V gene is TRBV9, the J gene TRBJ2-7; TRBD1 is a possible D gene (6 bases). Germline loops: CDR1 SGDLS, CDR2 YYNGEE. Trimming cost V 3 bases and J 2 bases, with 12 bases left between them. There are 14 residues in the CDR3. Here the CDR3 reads CASSAHTGTYEQYF. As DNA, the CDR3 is TGTGCCAGCAGCGCCCATACAGGGACCTACGAGCAGTACTTC. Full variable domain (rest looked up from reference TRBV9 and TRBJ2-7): DSGVTQTPKHLITATGQRVTLRCSPRSGDLSVYWYQQSLDQGLQFLIQYYNGEERAKGNILERFSAQQFPDLHSELNLSSLELGDSALYFCASSAHTGTYEQYFGPGTRLTVT.

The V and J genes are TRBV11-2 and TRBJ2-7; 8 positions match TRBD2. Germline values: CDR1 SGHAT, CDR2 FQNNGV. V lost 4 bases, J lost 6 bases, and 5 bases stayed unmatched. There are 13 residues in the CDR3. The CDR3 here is CASSSPGLGEQYF. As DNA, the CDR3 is TGTGCCAGCAGCTCACCGGGACTAGGCGAGCAGTACTTC.

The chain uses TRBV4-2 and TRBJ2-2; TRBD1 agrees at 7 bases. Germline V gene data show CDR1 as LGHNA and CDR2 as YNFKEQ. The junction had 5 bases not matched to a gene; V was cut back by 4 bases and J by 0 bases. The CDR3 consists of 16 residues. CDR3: CASSPPQGANTGELFF. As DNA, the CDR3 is TGTGCCAGCAGCCCCCCCCAGGGGGCGAACACCGGGGAGCTGTTTTTT.

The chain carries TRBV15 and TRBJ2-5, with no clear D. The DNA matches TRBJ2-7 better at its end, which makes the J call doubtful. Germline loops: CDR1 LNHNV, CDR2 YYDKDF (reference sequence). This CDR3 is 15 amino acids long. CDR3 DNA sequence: TGTGCCACCAGCAGAGATCTCGGCGGTTACTACGAGCAGTACTTC. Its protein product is CATSRDLGGYYEQYF.

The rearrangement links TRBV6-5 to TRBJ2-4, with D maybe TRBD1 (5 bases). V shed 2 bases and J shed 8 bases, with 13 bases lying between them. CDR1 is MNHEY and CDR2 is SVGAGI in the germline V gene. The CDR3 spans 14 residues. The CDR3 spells CASSYQGPGDIQYF. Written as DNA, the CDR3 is TGTGCCAGCAGTTACCAGGGCCCTGGGGACATTCAGTACTTC.

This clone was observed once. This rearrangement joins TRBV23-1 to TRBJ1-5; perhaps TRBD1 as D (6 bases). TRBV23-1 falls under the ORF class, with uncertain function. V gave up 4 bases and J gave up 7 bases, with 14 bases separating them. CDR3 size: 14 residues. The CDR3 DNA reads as TGCGCCAGCAGTCCACGGCCAGGGGTGCAGCCCCAGCATTTT. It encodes CASSPRPGVQPQHF.

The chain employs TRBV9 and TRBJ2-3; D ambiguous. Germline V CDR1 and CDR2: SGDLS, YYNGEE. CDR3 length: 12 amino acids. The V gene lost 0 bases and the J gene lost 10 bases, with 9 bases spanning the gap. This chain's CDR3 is CASSVGGVAQYF. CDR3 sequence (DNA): TGTGCCAGCAGCGTAGGAGGAGTTGCGCAGTATTTT.

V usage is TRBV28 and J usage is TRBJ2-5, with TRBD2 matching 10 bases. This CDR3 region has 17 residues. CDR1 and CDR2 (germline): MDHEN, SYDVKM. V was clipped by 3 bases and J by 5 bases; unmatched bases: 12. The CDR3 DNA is TGTGCCAGCAGTTTTTTCGACCTAGCGGGAGTAGGGGAGACCCAGTACTTC. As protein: CASSFFDLAGVGETQYF.

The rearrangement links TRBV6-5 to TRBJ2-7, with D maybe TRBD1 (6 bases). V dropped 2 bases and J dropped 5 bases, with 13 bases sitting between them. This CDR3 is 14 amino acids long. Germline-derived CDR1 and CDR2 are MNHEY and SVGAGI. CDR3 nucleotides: TGTGCCAGCAGTTACAACAGGGAACTCAACGAGCAGTACTTC. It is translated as CASSYNRELNEQYF.